This TCR beta chain was recovered during a study of blood T cell repertoires in COVID-19. Study context: Sample material is recorded as cDNA or gDNA derived from T cells, B-cell-depleted T cells, or PBMCs.

Profiled with immunoSEQ multiplex PCR; TCRdb holds only in-frame clones, not every one. The table shows fewer than 25,000 clones, with 80% to 90% occurring only once. This CDR3 region has 17 residues. The chain joins TRBV21-1 to TRBJ2-5; the table's D call, TRBD1, was not checked against the DNA. TRBV21-1 is given as a pseudogene. The origin of this receptor is a human donor in a cohort sampled during active COVID-19. Sequencing input: peripheral blood. The DNA of the CDR3 is TGTGCCAGCAGCCCCTCTGGAGGGGGCGCGAGTCAGGAGACCCAGTACTTC. Its protein product is CASSPSGGGASQETQYF.